This entry features one T cell receptor beta chain sequence. In the original workflow: Scientists estimated how many nucleated cells there were by amplifying reference gene primers. The assay was immunoSEQ multiplex PCR, and TCRdb's table has in-frame clones only and misses some. Clonal size and the V and J genes are those of that table, whereas D and trimming came from the DNA. The data contain 250,000 to 400,000 clones, roughly 88% of them seen just once; the ten biggest clones take up approximately 2.9%. Seattle's enrolled individuals joined amid active infection and were then monitored longitudinally. This specimen belongs to a study of blood T cell repertoires in COVID-19. About the study: Spain, Italy and the United States supplied samples that represented acute and convalescent COVID-19.

The CDR3 contains 15 residues. Trimming removed 0 bases from V and 8 bases from J; junction bases left unmatched: 4. In germline, CDR1 is SGDLS, CDR2 YYNGEE. The chain recombines TRBV9 with TRBJ2-1; 11 nucleotides align to TRBD2. The material sequenced was peripheral blood. This receptor was taken from a woman between 25 and 40 years old with COVID-19, enrolled during active disease. The CDR3 spells CASSVGGSGRDEQFF. The CDR3 DNA is TGTGCCAGCAGCGTAGGGGGTAGCGGGAGGGATGAGCAGTTCTTC.